This T cell receptor (beta chain) was sequenced in a study of human T cells and chemical hapten exposure. Study-wide background: Patches that contained 0.01% DPC were applied to the upper back and read at 6 days. Study outcomes and limitations: DPC sensitization produced no change in TCRs with frequency above 1 in 1000.

On this clonotype: The antigen is undetermined.

Individual cDNA molecules each carried unique molecular identifiers attached by the library. In TCRdb, the RACE reads were re-called with MiXCR into one record per CDR3 protein. The sample lists about 340,000 distinct CDR3 sequences, roughly 6.9% occurring once. The time point: patch test 1, 2 weeks after DPC sensitization. Sample treatment: therapeutic diphenylcyclopropenone sensitization with weekly scalp DPC. The donor pool consisted of alopecia patients aged 18 to 70 years, considered suitable for DPC. The receptor was isolated from a woman aged 18 to 35 with alopecia areata. Some clones in this sample may be carry-over from other donors' samples. This material consisted of whole blood, taken in connection with sensitization to the hapten diphenylcyclopropenone (DPC).

The CDR3 protein is CASSPRAPRVFQETQYF. The CDR3 region has the DNA TGTGCCAGCAGTCCTCGCGCGCCTCGCGTATTTCAAGAGACCCAGTACTTC. The chain has TRBV7-9 and TRBJ2-5; no definite D call. Germline CDR1 reads SEHNR; CDR2 reads FQNEAQ (reference sequence). The V end lost 6 bases, the J end lost 2 bases, and 22 bases lay between the germline ends. CDR3 length equals 17 residues.